Below, 14 T cell receptor beta chains from the same sample are listed, as sequenced in a study of response to subunit inactivated influenza vaccine. Using its own MiXCR run on the RT-PCR reads, TCRdb lists one record per CDR3 protein. The sample holds more than 400,000 distinct CDR3 sequences, about a tenth seen once. The specimen was PBMCs from blood, collected about 40 days after vaccination. These receptors all stem from a man aged 45-65 years who received an inactivated influenza vaccine.

V gene TRBV5-1 combines with J gene TRBJ2-7; a possible D gene is TRBD1 (5 bases). Germline CDR1 is SGHRS and CDR2 is YFSETQ. The CDR3 totals 14 residues. V shed 6 bases and J shed 0 bases, with 13 bases lying between them. CDR3 sequence (DNA): TGCGCCAGCAAGCCGTACAGGTGCTCCTACGAGCAGTACTTC. This sequence encodes CASKPYRCSYEQYF.

Ten or more counts support this clonotype. The chain joins TRBV6-5 to TRBJ1-5, with 7 bases matching TRBD1. Germline V gives CDR1 MNHEY, CDR2 SVGAGI. The CDR3 runs to 19 residues. With 2 bases clipped from V and 0 bases from J, the junction kept 13 bases outside the gene matches. The CDR3 DNA reads as TGTGCCAGCAGTTACGCCCGAGGGGGCGGGGGGCTTAGCAATCAGCCCCAGCATTTT. Translation gives CASSYARGGGGLSNQPQHF.

The chain carries TRBV19 and TRBJ1-1; TRBD1 matches at 7 bases. Losses at the gene ends were 4 bases for V and 0 bases for J; bases not matched to a gene: 8. Germline V gene data show CDR1 as LNHDA and CDR2 as SQIVND (reference sequence). This CDR3 spans 16 amino acids. DNA of the CDR3: TGTGCCAGTAGTAAAAGGACAGGCTCCCTGAACACTGAAGCTTTCTTT. Translation gives CASSKRTGSLNTEAFF.

This clonotype was recorded a few times. CDR3 sequence (DNA): TGCGCCAGCAGTGCAGCCCCAAGAACTCCGGGTCTCACTGAAGCTTTCTTT. Protein product: CASSAAPRTPGLTEAFF. This chain uses TRBV5-1 with TRBJ1-1; D unclear. V was clipped by 5 bases and J by 4 bases, with 24 bases between them. The germline CDR1 and CDR2 sequences are SGHRS and YFSETQ. This CDR3 region has 17 residues.

Many counts were recorded for this clonotype. The DNA of the CDR3 is TGCAGCGTGCTACAGGACGATTGGGCCCAGTACTTC. Encoded protein: CSVLQDDWAQYF. The J gene is TRBJ2-5, the V gene TRBV29-1; D might be TRBD1 (5 bases). This CDR3 is 12 amino acids long. Germline CDR1 and CDR2: SQVTM and ANQGSEA. The V end lost 6 bases, the J end lost 9 bases, and 17 bases lay between the germline ends.

The chain links TRBV6-1 to TRBJ2-4, with D perhaps matching TRBD1 (6 bases). This CDR3 contains 13 residues. V gave up 6 bases and J gave up 9 bases, with 15 bases separating them. Germline CDR1 MNHNS, CDR2 SASEGT. DNA of the CDR3: TGTGCCAGCAGCACCCAGGGGTGGGGCATTCAGTACTTC. Its translation is CASSTQGWGIQYF.

The table lists this clonotype with a few counts. The V gene is TRBV20-1, the J gene TRBJ1-1, with no clear D. The germline V gene encodes CDR1 DFQATT and CDR2 SNEGSKA (reference sequence). CDR3 size: 13 residues. The germline V and J ends were trimmed by 0 bases and 5 bases, with 10 bases remaining between them. The CDR3 loop reads CSARDRTVTEAFF. CDR3 DNA: TGCAGTGCTAGAGATAGGACCGTGACTGAAGCTTTCTTT.

This chain joins TRBV7-2 and TRBJ2-5, with D unresolved. The CDR3 sequence is 15 residues long. Germline CDR1 SGHTA, CDR2 FQGNSA. V gave up 0 bases and J gave up 5 bases, with 13 bases separating them. CDR3 region: CASSLARGVGETQYF. CDR3 nucleotides: TGTGCCAGCAGCTTAGCGCGAGGCGTGGGCGAGACCCAGTACTTC.

V usage is TRBV12-3 or TRBV12-4 and J usage is TRBJ2-1; TRBD2 matches at 9 bases. The trim removed 6 bases at V and 6 bases at J, leaving 9 bases unmatched. The CDR3 spans 15 residues. The CDR3 DNA is TGTGCCAGCAGACTAAGCGGGGGGATCCTCAATGAGCAGTTCTTC. The encoded protein is CASRLSGGILNEQFF.

V is TRBV5-4 and J is TRBJ2-5, with unresolved D. CDR1 and CDR2 from the germline V gene are SGHNT and YYREEE (reference sequence). V gave up 5 bases and J gave up 1 base, with 12 bases separating them. The CDR3 runs 14 residues. CDR3 coding DNA: TGTGCCAGCAGACCCATGGGTGTCCAAGAGACCCAGTACTTC. Translated: CASRPMGVQETQYF. The whole variable domain, remainder taken from reference TRBV5-4 and TRBJ2-5, is ETGVTQSPTHLIKTRGQQVTLRCSSQSGHNTVSWYQQALGQGPQFIFQYYREEENGRGNFPPRFSGLQFPNYSSELNVNALELDDSALYLCASRPMGVQETQYFGPGTRLLVL.

The CDR3, as DNA: TGTGCCAGCAGCTCCGCACGGGGGGGCCCTAATGAAAAACTGTTTTTT. It specifies CASSSARGGPNEKLFF. V gene TRBV7-8 combines with J gene TRBJ1-4; possibly TRBD1 for D (6 bases). V was pared by 4 bases and J by 3 bases, with 15 bases between. The CDR3 consists of 16 residues. The germline V gene encodes CDR1 SGHVS and CDR2 FQNEAQ.

This chain uses TRBV7-8 with TRBJ2-7; 11 nucleotides line up with TRBD1. The J segment lost 3 bases and the V segment lost 4 bases, leaving 5 bases of the junction unmatched. This CDR3 is 15 amino acids long. The germline gives CDR1 SGHVS, CDR2 FQNEAQ. CDR3 sequence (DNA): TGTGCCAGCAGCTCCTCGGACAGGGGGCACTACGAGCAGTACTTC. Translated: CASSSSDRGHYEQYF. Using reference TRBV7-8 and TRBJ2-7 for the parts outside the CDR3, the full variable domain is GAGVSQSPRYKVAKRGQDVALRCDPISGHVSLFWYQQALGQGPEFLTYFQNEAQLDKSGLPSDRFFAERPEGSVSTLKIQRTQQEDSAVYLCASSSSDRGHYEQYFGPGTRLTVT.

The chain recombines TRBV12-3 or TRBV12-4 with TRBJ1-5; no reliable D call. V lost 2 bases to trimming and J lost 3 bases, with 11 bases between them. The length of the CDR3 is 15 residues. The CDR3 reads CASSLRDISNQPQHF. For the CDR3, the DNA is TGTGCCAGCAGTTTACGGGATATCTCCAATCAGCCCCAGCATTTT.

This clonotype was seen only a few times. The J gene is TRBJ1-1, the V gene TRBV7-8; the D is unclear. The V gene lost 4 bases and the J gene lost 1 base, with 10 bases spanning the gap. The CDR3 sequence is 14 residues long. Germline values: CDR1 SGHVS, CDR2 FQNEAQ. This CDR3 is CASSSPTANTEAFF. In nucleotides, the CDR3 is TGTGCCAGCAGCTCCCCGACCGCGAACACTGAAGCTTTCTTT.